A single TCR beta chain is shown here with its context. Its cognate antigen is unknown. These data belong to a study of spatial heterogeneity in lung cancer. About the research overall: Alpha-chain sequences were detected in numbers that were consistently lower than beta-chain sequences.

Time point reported: sample taken at primary tumor resection. Unsorted whole RNA from tumor, nontumor lung or frozen PBMC underwent sequencing. Untreated early-stage non-small cell lung cancer patients, approximately 76 in total, were the donors. Germline lookup yields CDR1 MNHEY and CDR2 SVGEGT. The V and J ends lost 7 bases and 4 bases, in that order; junction bases with no gene match: 19. This CDR3 has 18 amino acids. Study-level points and caveats: Blood showed ubiquitous tumor TCRs more often at resection than at routine follow-up.

In the library, each TCR cDNA molecule bore its own unique molecular identifier. TCRdb reanalysed the 5' RACE reads using MiXCR and keeps one entry per CDR3 protein. Of 80,000 to 95,000 distinct CDR3 sequences listed, approximately 8.5% are singletons. The sample here was PBMCs, taken at surgery. The clonotype comes from a male donor with early-stage non-small cell lung cancer. This chain uses TRBV6-2 or TRBV6-3 with TRBJ2-1; 7 bases fit TRBD1. DNA of the CDR3: TGTGCCAGCAATACCAAGGACAGGCTATCAACCCCTTACAATGAGCAGTTCTTC. It is translated as CASNTKDRLSTPYNEQFF.